These T cell receptor beta chains were read from a single sample in a study of regulatory T cells in long-lasting Graves disease. TCRdb independently ran MiXCR on the multiplex PCR reads; one entry per CDR3 protein. The table records roughly 420,000 distinct CDR3 sequences, 15% of them present only once. The sequencing used peripheral blood mononuclear cells (PBMCs), collected at new diagnosis, from a patient treated with antithyroid drugs. Source of these receptors: a female donor with Graves disease. Each CDR3 is given with its conserved first and last residue. D genes are given only for firm matches. Not all rows give a size; the values are once, few, many and, for expanded clones, a class.

clone size	J gene	D gene	V gene	CDR3 protein	CDR3 DNA
few	TRBJ1-4	-	TRBV7-2	CASRTGRTNEKLFF	TGTGCCAGCAGGACGGGTCGGACTAATGAAAAACTGTTTTTT
many	TRBJ2-6	TRBD1	TRBV6-5	CASSYGDSSGANVLTF	TGTGCCAGCAGTTACGGGGACAGCTCTGGGGCCAACGTCCTGACTTTC
many	TRBJ2-3	TRBD1	TRBV7-2	CASSPRTGGDTQYF	TGTGCCAGCAGCCCGCGGACAGGTGGCGATACGCAGTATTTT
-	TRBJ1-2	TRBD1	TRBV11-1	CACRDRGVEYGYTF	TGTGCCTGCCGGGACAGGGGAGTAGAGTATGGCTACACCTTC
many	TRBJ2-3	-	TRBV11-2	CASSTGSADTQYF	TGTGCCAGCAGTACTGGGAGCGCAGATACGCAGTATTTT
many	TRBJ1-5	-	TRBV6-2/TRBV6-3	CASSVGQAAQPQHF	TGTGCCAGCAGTGTGGGACAAGCGGCCCAGCCCCAGCATTTT
many	TRBJ2-2	-	TRBV28	CASSLGVGTGELFF	TGTGCCAGCAGTTTAGGTGTGGGCACCGGGGAGCTGTTTTTT
many	TRBJ1-5	TRBD1	TRBV7-2	CASSLAIQGAQPQHF	TGTGCCAGCAGCTTAGCGATACAGGGGGCTCAGCCCCAGCATTTT
few	TRBJ1-1	-	TRBV9	CASSVGWANTEAFF	TGTGCCAGCAGCGTAGGGTGGGCGAACACTGAAGCTTTCTTT
many	TRBJ1-4	TRBD1	TRBV12-3/TRBV12-4	CASSTDRGIREKLFF	TGTGCCAGCAGTACGGACAGGGGGATCAGGGAAAAACTGTTTTTT
-	TRBJ2-1	TRBD2	TRBV7-6	CASSGEAGESYNEQFF	TGTGCCAGCAGCGGAGAGGCGGGGGAGTCCTACAATGAGCAGTTCTTC
few	TRBJ2-5	-	TRBV12-3/TRBV12-4	CASSIPGTSIETQYF	TGTGCCAGCAGTATCCCCGGGACTTCCATAGAGACCCAGTACTTC
-	TRBJ1-2	TRBD1	TRBV7-2	CASSLAHTSRVRGYYGYTF	TGTGCCAGCAGCTTAGCCCACACTAGCCGTGTCAGGGGGTATTATGGCTACACCTTC
many	TRBJ2-3	TRBD2	TRBV5-1	CASSPNRGGPTDTQYF	TGCGCCAGCAGCCCAAACCGGGGGGGGCCCACAGATACGCAGTATTTT
few	TRBJ1-5	-	TRBV7-2	CATVTDRQMPQHF	TGTGCCACCGTCACAGACAGGCAGATGCCCCAGCATTTT
many	TRBJ1-1	-	TRBV10-2	CASSYKKSTEAFF	TGCGCCAGCAGTTACAAGAAGAGCACTGAAGCTTTCTTT
many	TRBJ2-2	-	TRBV27	CASSTLPTGRDTGELFF	TGTGCCAGCAGTACCCTCCCCACAGGAAGGGACACCGGGGAGCTGTTTTTT
many	TRBJ1-2	TRBD1	TRBV3-1	CASSPWDRGAYGYTF	TGTGCCAGCAGCCCCTGGGACAGGGGGGCCTATGGCTACACCTTC
many	TRBJ1-2	-	TRBV30	CACARASGYTF	TGTGCCTGTGCCAGGGCGAGTGGCTACACCTTC
few	TRBJ1-6	TRBD1	TRBV2	CASGQGDLPLHF	TGTGCCAGTGGACAGGGGGATTTACCCCTCCACTTT
-	TRBJ2-7	TRBD1	TRBV11-2	CASSLDHPDRGYEQYF	TGTGCCAGCAGCTTAGATCATCCGGACAGGGGCTACGAGCAGTACTTC
many	TRBJ1-2	-	TRBV2	CASSAGVSEGYTF	TGTGCCAGCAGCGCAGGGGTTAGCGAGGGCTACACCTTC